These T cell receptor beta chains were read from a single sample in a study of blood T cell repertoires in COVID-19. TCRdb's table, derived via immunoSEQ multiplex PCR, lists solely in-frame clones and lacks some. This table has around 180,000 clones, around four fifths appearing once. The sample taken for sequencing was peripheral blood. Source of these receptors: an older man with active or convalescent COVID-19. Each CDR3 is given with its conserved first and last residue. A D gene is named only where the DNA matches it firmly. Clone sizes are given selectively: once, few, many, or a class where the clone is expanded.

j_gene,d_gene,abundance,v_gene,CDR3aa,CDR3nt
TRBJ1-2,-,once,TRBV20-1,CSASLPSGYGYTF,TGCAGTGCTAGTTTGCCGTCGGGCTATGGCTACACCTTC
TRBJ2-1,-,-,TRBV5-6,CASSLAAGFNEQFF,TGTGCCAGCAGCTTGGCGGCGGGATTCAATGAGCAGTTCTTC
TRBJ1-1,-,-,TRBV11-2,CASSSQGGGEAFF,TGTGCCAGCAGCTCGCAAGGGGGTGGTGAAGCTTTCTTT
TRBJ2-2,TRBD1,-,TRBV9,CASSVVVGGQEGNTGELFF,TGTGCCAGCAGCGTAGTAGTTGGAGGACAGGAAGGGAACACCGGGGAGCTGTTTTTT
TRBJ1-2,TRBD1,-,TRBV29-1,CSVERDGQGRYGYTF,TGCAGCGTTGAGAGGGATGGACAGGGACGATATGGCTACACCTTC
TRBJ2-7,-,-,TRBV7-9,CASSLVEGYEQYF,TGTGCCAGCAGCTTAGTTGAGGGCTACGAGCAGTACTTC
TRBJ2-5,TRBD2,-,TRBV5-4,CASSAGTSGARGETQYF,TGTGCCAGCAGCGCCGGGACTAGCGGGGCCCGAGGAGAGACCCAGTACTTC
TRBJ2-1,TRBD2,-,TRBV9,CASSVGGLAVSYNEQFF,TGTGCCAGCAGCGTAGGGGGACTAGCGGTTTCCTACAATGAGCAGTTCTTC
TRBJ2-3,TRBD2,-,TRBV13,CASSLGLAGLTDTQYF,TGTGCCAGCAGCTTGGGACTAGCGGGACTCACAGATACGCAGTATTTT
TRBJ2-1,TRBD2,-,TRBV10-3,CAISPSGSSYNEQFF,TGTGCCATCAGTCCTAGCGGTAGCTCCTACAATGAGCAGTTCTTC
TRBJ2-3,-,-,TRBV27,CASSRGDRRTDTQYF,TGTGCCAGCAGCCGGGGAGACAGGCGCACAGATACGCAGTATTTT
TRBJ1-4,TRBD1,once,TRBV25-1,CASSDWTGSNEKLFF,TGTGCCAGCAGTGACTGGACAGGGTCTAATGAAAAACTGTTTTTT
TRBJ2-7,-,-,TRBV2,CASSATRISYEQYF,TGTGCCAGCAGCGCAACTAGGATCTCCTACGAGCAGTACTTC
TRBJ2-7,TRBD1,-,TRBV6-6,CASSLGQGYEQYF,TGTGCCAGCAGTTTAGGACAGGGGTACGAGCAGTACTTC
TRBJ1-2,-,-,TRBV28,CASSLPVGASSNYGYTF,TGTGCCAGCAGCCTGCCCGTGGGGGCCTCGAGTAACTATGGCTACACCTTC
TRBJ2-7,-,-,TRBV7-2,CASSSPRPTYYEQYF,TGTGCCAGCAGCTCCCCTAGGCCAACTTACTACGAGCAGTACTTC
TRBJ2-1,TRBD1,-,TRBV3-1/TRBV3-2,CASSPRDRNYNEQFF,TGTGCCAGCAGCCCCCGGGACAGGAACTACAATGAGCAGTTCTTC
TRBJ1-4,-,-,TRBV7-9,CASSRTAPWEEKLFF,TGTGCCAGCAGCCGGACAGCCCCATGGGAGGAAAAACTGTTTTTT
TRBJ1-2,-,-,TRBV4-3,CASSQDGGGVNYGYTF,TGCGCCAGCAGCCAAGACGGAGGGGGGGTTAACTATGGCTACACCTTC
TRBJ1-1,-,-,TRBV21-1,CASSKDIGTRREGDTEAFF,TGTGCCAGCAGCAAAGATATAGGGACGCGTCGGGAGGGGGACACTGAAGCTTTCTTT
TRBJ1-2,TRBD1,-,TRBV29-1,CSVRLQDRGEGGYTF,TGCAGCGTTAGGTTACAGGACAGGGGTGAAGGCGGCTACACCTTC
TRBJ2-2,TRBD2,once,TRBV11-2,CASSLGLAGGSGELFF,TGTGCCAGCTCTTTGGGACTAGCGGGAGGGTCCGGGGAGCTGTTTTTT
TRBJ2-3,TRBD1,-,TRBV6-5,CASSPTGGADTQYF,TGTGCCAGCAGTCCCACAGGGGGCGCAGATACGCAGTATTTT
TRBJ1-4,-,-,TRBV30,CAWSVPHHAPKSFF,TGTGCCTGGAGTGTACCCCACCACGCGCCCAAATCTTTTTTT
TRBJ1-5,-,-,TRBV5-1,CASSLEQGRQPQHF,TGCGCCAGCAGCTTGGAACAGGGAAGACAGCCCCAGCATTTT
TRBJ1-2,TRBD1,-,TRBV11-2,CASSPGQVYGYTF,TGTGCCAGCAGTCCGGGACAGGTCTATGGCTACACCTTC
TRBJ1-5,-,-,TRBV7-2,CASSLAAGGRGQPQHF,TGTGCCAGCAGCTTAGCTGCGGGGGGTCGTGGTCAGCCCCAGCATTTT
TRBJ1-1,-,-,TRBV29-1,CSVDGELTEAFF,TGCAGCGTTGACGGTGAATTAACTGAAGCTTTCTTT
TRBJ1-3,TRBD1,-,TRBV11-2,CASSSLGTGDGNTIYF,TGTGCCAGCAGTTCCCTCGGGACAGGGGATGGAAACACCATATATTTT
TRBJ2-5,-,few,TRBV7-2,CASSFGPPAGGQETQYF,TGTGCCAGCAGCTTTGGTCCCCCAGCGGGTGGGCAAGAGACCCAGTACTTC
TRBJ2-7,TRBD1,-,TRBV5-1,CASSKEGQGIYEQYF,TGCGCCAGCAGCAAAGAGGGACAGGGTATCTACGAGCAGTACTTC
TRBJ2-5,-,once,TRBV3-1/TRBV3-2,CASSPTVALETQYF,TGTGCCAGCAGCCCCACCGTAGCTTTGGAGACCCAGTACTTC
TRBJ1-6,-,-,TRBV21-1,CASSKSPDRGHSPLHF,TGTGCCAGCAGCAAATCCCCCGACAGGGGGCATTCACCCCTCCACTTT
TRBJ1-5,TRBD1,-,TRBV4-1,CASSQLGTGDSQPQHF,TGCGCCAGCAGCCAACTAGGGACAGGGGACAGTCAGCCCCAGCATTTT
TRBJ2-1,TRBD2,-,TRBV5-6,CASSLGGLAASSYNEQFF,TGTGCCAGCAGCTTGGGCGGACTAGCGGCTAGCTCCTACAATGAGCAGTTCTTC
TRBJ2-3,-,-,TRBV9,CASSVAAGSTDTQYF,TGTGCCAGCAGCGTAGCGGCAGGGAGCACAGATACGCAGTATTTT
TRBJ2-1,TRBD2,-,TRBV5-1,CASSRTSGSGDEQFF,TGCGCCAGCAGCCGGACTAGCGGGAGTGGTGATGAGCAGTTCTTC
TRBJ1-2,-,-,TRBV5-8,CASSSVGGDGGGYTF,TGTGCCAGCAGCTCCGTGGGAGGGGACGGTGGTGGCTACACCTTC
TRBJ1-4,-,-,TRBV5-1,CASSPGPSTATNEKLFF,TGCGCCAGCAGCCCAGGCCCGAGTACTGCAACTAATGAAAAACTGTTTTTT
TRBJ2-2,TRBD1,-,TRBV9,CASSVAGTGDGELFF,TGTGCCAGCAGCGTAGCTGGGACAGGGGACGGGGAGCTGTTTTTT
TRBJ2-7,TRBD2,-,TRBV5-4,CASSSETSGGAYEQYF,TGTGCCAGCAGTTCCGAAACAAGCGGGGGGGCGTACGAGCAGTACTTC
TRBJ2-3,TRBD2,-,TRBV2,CASSRASGTDTQYF,TGTGCCAGCAGTCGGGCTAGCGGAACAGATACGCAGTATTTT
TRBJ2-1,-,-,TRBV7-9,CASSPGFNQFF,TGTGCCAGCAGCCCGGGGTTTAATCAGTTCTTC
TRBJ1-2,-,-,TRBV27,CASSQGGYGYTF,TGTGCCAGCAGTCAGGGAGGCTATGGCTACACCTTC
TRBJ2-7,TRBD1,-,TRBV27,CASTPTLGQGSPEQYF,TGTGCCAGCACCCCGACTCTGGGACAGGGGTCCCCCGAGCAGTACTTC
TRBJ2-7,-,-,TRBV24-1,CATSDLSNF,TGTGCCACCAGTGATTTGTCCAACTTC
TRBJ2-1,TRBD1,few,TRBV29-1,CSGGQGLGSEQFF,TGCAGCGGTGGACAGGGCCTTGGGAGTGAGCAGTTCTTC
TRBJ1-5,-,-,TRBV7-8,CASSSQASYQPQHF,TGTGCCAGCAGCTCTCAGGCCTCTTATCAGCCCCAGCATTTT